Following are 13 T cell receptor beta chains from one sample sequenced in a study of response to subunit inactivated influenza vaccine. From the RT-PCR reads, TCRdb called clonotypes with MiXCR, one entry per CDR3 protein. The data show about 540,000 distinct CDR3 sequences, with roughly 23% seen just once and 2.5% to 3% held by the top ten. This same sample was also part of a study on T cells expressing NK-cell markers. This second study says: Researchers built TCR beta cDNA using 5'RACE template switching with UMIs.

This material consisted of CD4+ T cells sorted from PBMCs, taken approximately 12 days after vaccination. Receptors were obtained from a man in his fifties who received an inactivated influenza vaccine.

This clonotype was counted at least ten times. This chain joins TRBV12-3 or TRBV12-4 and TRBJ1-3; D is undetermined. This CDR3 is built from 13 residues. Trimming pared 4 bases from V and 0 bases from J, leaving 4 bases between. Here the CDR3 reads CASSWGSGNTIYF. The CDR3 coding sequence is TGTGCCAGCAGTTGGGGCTCTGGAAACACCATATATTTT.

This clonotype was seen a few times. This sequence joins TRBV5-1 and TRBJ2-3; TRBD1 is a possible D gene (6 bases). Germline CDR1 and CDR2: SGHRS and YFSETQ. Trimming removed 4 bases at V and 11 bases at J, with 14 bases between. The CDR3 loop spans 12 amino acids. CDR3 residues: CASSLGQVGQYF. DNA of the CDR3: TGCGCCAGCAGCCTGGGACAAGTTGGGCAGTATTTT.

The chain has TRBV27 and TRBJ1-1; D is uncertain. The CDR3 consists of 14 residues. V lost 1 base and J 4 bases, leaving 10 bases between the germline ends. From germline, CDR1 is MNHEY and CDR2 SMNVEV (reference sequence). The CDR3 coding sequence is TGTGCCAGCAGTTTATTCGGGCGCATCACTGAAGCTTTCTTT. It encodes CASSLFGRITEAFF.

The table lists this clonotype with a few counts. The chain carries TRBV20-1 and TRBJ2-1; D is possibly TRBD2 (5 bases). CDR3 length: 12 amino acids. In germline, CDR1 is DFQATT, CDR2 SNEGSKA (reference sequence). Trimming pared 6 bases from V and 6 bases from J, leaving 12 bases between. CDR3 residues: CSAKSRGNEQFF. DNA for the CDR3: TGCAGTGCAAAATCTCGGGGCAATGAGCAGTTCTTC.

This chain links TRBV12-3 or TRBV12-4 with TRBJ2-5; TRBD1 is a possible D gene (5 bases). This CDR3 has 14 residues. Trimming took 7 bases from V and 5 from J, leaving 17 bases between them. The DNA for the CDR3 is TGTGCCAGCACCCTCATGCAGGGCAGGGAGACCCAGTACTTC. The encoded protein is CASTLMQGRETQYF.

This chain links TRBV5-1 with TRBJ2-7; the match to TRBD1 covers 8 bases. The V gene end was trimmed by 4 bases and the J gene end by 4 bases; junction bases not matched to a gene: 10. The germline gives CDR1 SGHRS, CDR2 YFSETQ. The CDR3 loop spans 15 amino acids. The CDR3 loop is CASSETGAAVYEQYF. The CDR3 region has the DNA TGCGCCAGCAGCGAGACAGGGGCTGCCGTTTACGAGCAGTACTTC.

This clonotype showed up just a few times. The rearrangement uses TRBV4-3 and TRBJ1-5; D gene uncertain. The length of the CDR3 is 15 residues. Germline CDR1 LGHNA, CDR2 YSLEER. V shed 0 bases and J shed 6 bases, with 12 bases lying between them. The CDR3 nucleotides are TGCGCCAGCAGCCAAGAGTTCATTGCCGGTCAGCCCCAGCATTTT. This sequence encodes CASSQEFIAGQPQHF.

This chain joins TRBV20-1 and TRBJ2-1; 8 bases agree with TRBD2. Losses at the gene ends were 5 bases for V and 10 bases for J; bases not matched to a gene: 19. From germline, CDR1 is DFQATT and CDR2 SNEGSKA (reference sequence). The CDR3 spans 16 residues. As DNA, the CDR3 is TGCAGTGCTGCCCGGGGAGCGGGGGAGACTACAAGGGAGCAGTTCTTC. This codes for CSAARGAGETTREQFF.

This clonotype has more than one count but fewer than ten. The chain joins TRBV14 to TRBJ2-5; D call uncertain. The V gene lost 0 bases and the J gene lost 2 bases, with 7 bases spanning the gap. CDR1 SGHDN and CDR2 FVKESK come from the germline V gene. The CDR3 length is 14 residues. The chain's CDR3 is CASSQDTVQETQYF. CDR3 nucleotide sequence: TGTGCCAGCAGCCAAGACACGGTACAAGAGACCCAGTACTTC.

The chain has TRBV5-1 and TRBJ1-1, with unresolved D. The CDR3 totals 14 residues. Germline V gives CDR1 SGHRS, CDR2 YFSETQ. Trimming removed 0 bases from V and 6 bases from J, with 12 bases in between. CDR3 bases: TGCGCCAGCAGCTTGGCCGTGGGTGTAGCTGAAGCTTTCTTT. Its translation is CASSLAVGVAEAFF.

The gene calls are TRBV24-1 and TRBJ2-1; 13 bases fit TRBD2. This CDR3 is built from 16 residues. Trimming took 4 bases from V and 7 from J; bases not matched to a gene: 6. Germline lookup yields CDR1 KGHDR and CDR2 SFDVKD. The CDR3: CATSESGLAGSNEQFF. CDR3 sequence (DNA): TGTGCCACCAGTGAATCGGGACTAGCGGGATCAAATGAGCAGTTCTTC.

The rearrangement joins TRBV7-2 to TRBJ2-5; perhaps TRBD2 as D (6 bases). The germline V gene encodes CDR1 SGHTA and CDR2 FQGNSA. The CDR3 length is 15 residues. Deletions cut 5 bases from V and 0 bases from J, with 13 bases between. In DNA, the CDR3 is TGTGCCAGCAGCCAGCAGGGCGGGAACCAAGAGACCCAGTACTTC. Translation: CASSQQGGNQETQYF.

The DNA of the CDR3 is TGCAGTGCCACGACAGGGAGCGGGACAGATACGCAGTATTTT. Protein product: CSATTGSGTDTQYF. This chain connects TRBV20-1 to TRBJ2-3; tentative D call: TRBD1 (7 bases). Germline V gives CDR1 DFQATT, CDR2 SNEGSKA (reference sequence). CDR3 length equals 14 residues. Trimming shortened V by 6 bases and J by 3 bases, and 16 bases separated the two germline ends.